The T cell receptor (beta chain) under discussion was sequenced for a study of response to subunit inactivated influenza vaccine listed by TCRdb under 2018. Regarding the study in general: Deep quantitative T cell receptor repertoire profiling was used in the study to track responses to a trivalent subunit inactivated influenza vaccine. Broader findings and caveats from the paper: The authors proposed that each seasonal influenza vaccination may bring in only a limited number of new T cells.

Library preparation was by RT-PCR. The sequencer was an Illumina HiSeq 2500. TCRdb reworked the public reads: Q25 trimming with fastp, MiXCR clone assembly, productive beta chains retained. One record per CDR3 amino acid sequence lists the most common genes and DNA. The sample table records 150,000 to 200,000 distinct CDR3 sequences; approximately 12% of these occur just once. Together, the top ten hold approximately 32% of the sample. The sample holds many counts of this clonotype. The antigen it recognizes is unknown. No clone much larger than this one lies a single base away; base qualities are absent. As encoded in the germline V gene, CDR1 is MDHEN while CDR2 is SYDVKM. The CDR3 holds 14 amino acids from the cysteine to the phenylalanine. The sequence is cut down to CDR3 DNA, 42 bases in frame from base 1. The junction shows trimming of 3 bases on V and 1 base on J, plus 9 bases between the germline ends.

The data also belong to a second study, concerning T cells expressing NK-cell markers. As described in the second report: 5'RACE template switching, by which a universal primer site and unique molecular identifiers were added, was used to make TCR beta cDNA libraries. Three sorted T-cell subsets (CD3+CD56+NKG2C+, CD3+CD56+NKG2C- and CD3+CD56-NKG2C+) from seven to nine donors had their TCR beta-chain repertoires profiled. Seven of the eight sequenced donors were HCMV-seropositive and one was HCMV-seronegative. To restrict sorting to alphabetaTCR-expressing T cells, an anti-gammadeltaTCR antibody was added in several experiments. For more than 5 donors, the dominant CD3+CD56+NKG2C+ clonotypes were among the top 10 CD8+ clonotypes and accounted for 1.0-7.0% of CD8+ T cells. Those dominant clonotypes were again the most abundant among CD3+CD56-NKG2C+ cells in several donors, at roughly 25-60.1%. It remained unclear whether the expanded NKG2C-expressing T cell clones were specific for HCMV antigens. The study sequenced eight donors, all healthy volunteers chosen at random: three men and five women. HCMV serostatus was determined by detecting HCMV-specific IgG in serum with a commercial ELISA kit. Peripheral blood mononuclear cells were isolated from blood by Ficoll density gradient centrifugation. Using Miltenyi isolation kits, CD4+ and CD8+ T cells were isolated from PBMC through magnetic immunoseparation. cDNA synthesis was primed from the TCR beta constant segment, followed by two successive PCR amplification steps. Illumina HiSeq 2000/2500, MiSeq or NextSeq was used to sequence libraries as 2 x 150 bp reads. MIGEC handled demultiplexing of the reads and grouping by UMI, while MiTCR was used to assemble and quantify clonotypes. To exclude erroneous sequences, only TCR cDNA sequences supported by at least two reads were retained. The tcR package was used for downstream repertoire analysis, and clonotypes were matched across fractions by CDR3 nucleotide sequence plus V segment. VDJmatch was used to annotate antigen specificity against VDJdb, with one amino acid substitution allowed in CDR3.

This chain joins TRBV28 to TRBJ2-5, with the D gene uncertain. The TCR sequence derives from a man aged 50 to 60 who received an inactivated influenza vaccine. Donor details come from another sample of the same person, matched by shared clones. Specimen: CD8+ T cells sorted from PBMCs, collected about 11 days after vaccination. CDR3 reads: CASSFGGSQETQYF. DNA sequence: TGTGCCAGCAGTTTTGGTGGTTCCCAAGAGACCCAGTACTTC.